Reported below is one TCR beta chain. Its antigen is still unknown. This entry belongs to a study of T-cell memory formation after mild COVID-19. Study summary: For the most part, TCR clusters were specific to one donor.

Study conclusions and caveats: Pre-infection memory held some responding clones, suggesting pre-existing cross-reactive T cells responded. Whereas later expanders leaned CD4+, clones contracting day 15 to 85 showed a balanced CD4/CD8 makeup.

It was 5'RACE with constant-segment primers that produced the TCR alpha and TCR beta cDNA libraries, which carried sample barcodes and UMIs. MiXCR, applied by TCRdb to the 5' RACE reads, yields one record per CDR3 protein. The data contain approximately 500,000 distinct CDR3 sequences, about 23% of them seen just once; the ten biggest clones take up under 15%. This TCR was sampled from an adult woman who had mild COVID-19 (a few samples of this study predate the infection). Cell type and time point are not known. Sequencing was carried out using PBMCs or a T cell subset sorted from them (not recorded which).

CDR3 loop: CASSPLWTTATLSEQYF. CDR3 DNA: TGTGCCAGCAGCCCCCTTTGGACAACGGCTACCCTCTCCGAGCAGTACTTC. The chain is built from TRBV7-2 and TRBJ2-7; D might be TRBD1 (5 bases). V lost 5 bases and J 6 bases, leaving 26 bases between the germline ends. Germline V gene data show CDR1 as SGHTA and CDR2 as FQGNSA. This CDR3 has 17 residues.